This TCR beta chain was found in a study of OX40 agonist ivuxolimab in advanced cancers. Study overall: At 0.01 to 10 mg/kg, ivuxolimab was administered intravenously to patients every 2 weeks.

People who had autoimmune disease history or systemic immunosuppression were excluded. Generated by immunoSEQ multiplex PCR, the TCRdb table keeps only in-frame clones and is missing some. Of about 70,000 clones in the sample, about 91% were seen once. V trimming: 5 bases; J trimming: 4 bases; junction bases outside the gene matches: 7. Germline V gene sequence: CDR1 WSHSY, CDR2 SAAADI. CDR3 length equals 15 residues. This specimen was CD4+ or CD8+ T cells sorted from blood, taken in a trial of the OX40 agonist ivuxolimab. The chain employs TRBV10-2 and TRBJ2-2, with 7 bases identical to TRBD2. The clonotype comes from an adult with an advanced solid tumor such as melanoma, head and neck, liver or kidney cancer. The CDR3 bases are TGCGCCAGCAGTATCTCGCGGGAGTCCACCGGGGAGCTGTTTTTT. It is translated as CASSISRESTGELFF.